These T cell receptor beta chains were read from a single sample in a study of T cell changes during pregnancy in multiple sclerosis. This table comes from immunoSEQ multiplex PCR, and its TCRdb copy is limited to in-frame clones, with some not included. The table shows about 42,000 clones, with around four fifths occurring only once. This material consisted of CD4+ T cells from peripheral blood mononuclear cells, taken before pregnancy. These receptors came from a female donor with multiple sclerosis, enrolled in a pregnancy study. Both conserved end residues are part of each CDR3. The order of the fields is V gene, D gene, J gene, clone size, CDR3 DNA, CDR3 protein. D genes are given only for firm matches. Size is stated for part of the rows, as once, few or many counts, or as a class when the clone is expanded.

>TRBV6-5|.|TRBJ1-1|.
TGTGCCAGCAGTTCTGGGCAGAAAGCTTTCTTT
CASSSGQKAFF
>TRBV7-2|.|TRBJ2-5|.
TGTGCCAGCAGCTCACCGACTAGTCCGGAGACCCAGTACTTC
CASSSPTSPETQYF
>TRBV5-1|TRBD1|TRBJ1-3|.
TGCGCCAGCAGCACGGCGACAGGGAATACGAACACCATATATTTT
CASSTATGNTNTIYF
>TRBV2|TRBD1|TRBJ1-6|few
TGTGCCAGCAGTGGGGACAGGGTCGGGAATTCACCCCTCCACTTT
CASSGDRVGNSPLHF
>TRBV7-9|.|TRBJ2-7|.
TGTGCCAGCAGCCCTCGTGCGGTTAGCTCCTACGAGCAGTACTTC
CASSPRAVSSYEQYF
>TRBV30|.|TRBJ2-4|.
TGTGCCTGGAGTCCCGACAGGAAACTAGCCAAAAACATTCAGTACTTC
CAWSPDRKLAKNIQYF
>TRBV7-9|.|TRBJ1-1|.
TGTGCCAGCAGCTTAAAGGGGGTAGTAGTGGGGACGAACACTGAAGCTTTCTTT
CASSLKGVVVGTNTEAFF
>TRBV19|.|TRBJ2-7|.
TGTGCCAGTAGTAGAAGGGGGTCTTACGAGCAGTACTTC
CASSRRGSYEQYF
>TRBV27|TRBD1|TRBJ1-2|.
TGTGCCAGCAGCCCAGACAGGGATCCCTATGGCTACACCTTC
CASSPDRDPYGYTF
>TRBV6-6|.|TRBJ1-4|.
TGTGCCAGCAGTGACGGACAGACAACTAATGAAAAACTGTTTTTT
CASSDGQTTNEKLFF
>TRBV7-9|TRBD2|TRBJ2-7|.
TGTGCCATCGCGGGGGGTAACGAGCAGTACTTC
CAIAGGNEQYF
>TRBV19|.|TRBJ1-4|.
TGTGCCAGTACGAAAAACCGGGACAATGATGAAAAACTGTTTTTT
CASTKNRDNDEKLFF
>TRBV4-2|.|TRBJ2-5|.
TGTGCCAGCAGCCGGGTAGGGACTGAAGAGACCCAGTACTTC
CASSRVGTEETQYF
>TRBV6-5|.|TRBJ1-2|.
TGTGCCAGCAGTTACGGGCCGGATTATGGCTACACCTTC
CASSYGPDYGYTF
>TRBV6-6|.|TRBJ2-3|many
TGTGCCAGCAGTTACGCGGAAGGGGCAAATACGCAGTATTTT
CASSYAEGANTQYF
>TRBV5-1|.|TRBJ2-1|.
TGCGCCAGCAGCGCACAGGGTAGCTTTGGCGATGAGCAGTTCTTC
CASSAQGSFGDEQFF
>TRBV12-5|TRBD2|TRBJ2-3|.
TGTGCTAGTGGTCCCCTCACTAGCGGGGTGAGCACAGATACGCAGTATTTT
CASGPLTSGVSTDTQYF
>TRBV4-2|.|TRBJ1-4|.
TGTGCCAGCAGCCAAGATTTGTCAGGGACTGGAAAACTGTTTTTT
CASSQDLSGTGKLFF
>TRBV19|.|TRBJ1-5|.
TGTGCCAGTAGTATAGTTCGGGTTAGGGGTCAGCCCCAGCATTTT
CASSIVRVRGQPQHF
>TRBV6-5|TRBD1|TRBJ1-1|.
TGTGCCAGCAGCCCGGACAGGGCAGGACAAGCTTTCTTT
CASSPDRAGQAFF
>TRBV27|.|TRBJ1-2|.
TGTGCCAGCAGTTTATCGGACCCCGGGGTCTATGGCTACACCTTC
CASSLSDPGVYGYTF
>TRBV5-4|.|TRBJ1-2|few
TGTGCCAGCAGCTTGCAAGGGGCGGATGGCTACACCTTC
CASSLQGADGYTF
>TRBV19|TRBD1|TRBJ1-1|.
TGTGCCAGTAGTATAGAGTCAGGGGGCACTGAAGCTTTCTTT
CASSIESGGTEAFF
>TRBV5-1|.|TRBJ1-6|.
TGCGCCAGCAGCTGGGCGGGACCCGAGCCCCTCCACTTT
CASSWAGPEPLHF
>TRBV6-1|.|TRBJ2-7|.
TGTGCCAGCAGTGAAGCGCGGCTAGCGAACTCCTACGAGCAGTACTTC
CASSEARLANSYEQYF
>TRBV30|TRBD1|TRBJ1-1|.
TGTGCCGGAACAGGGGGCCTCACTGAAGCTTTCTTT
CAGTGGLTEAFF
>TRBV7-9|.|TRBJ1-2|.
TGTGCCAGCAGCTTAGTTGCAGCTAACTATGGCTACACCTTC
CASSLVAANYGYTF
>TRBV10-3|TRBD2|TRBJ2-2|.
TGTGCCATCAGTGAGCGGTCGGGACTAGCGGGGGGGCTGGGCACCGGGGAGCTGTTTTTT
CAISERSGLAGGLGTGELFF
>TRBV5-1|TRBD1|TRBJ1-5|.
TGCGCCAGCAGCTTGGGGGGACAGGGACATCAGCCCCAGCATTTT
CASSLGGQGHQPQHF
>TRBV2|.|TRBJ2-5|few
TGTGCCAGCAGTGGTGACCGGGGGAGAGAGACCCAGTACTTC
CASSGDRGRETQYF
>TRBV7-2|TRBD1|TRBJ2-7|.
TGTGCCAGCAGCTTAACCAGGGGGCGATGGGCCTACGAGCAGTACTTC
CASSLTRGRWAYEQYF
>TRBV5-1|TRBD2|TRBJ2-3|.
TGCGCCAGCAGCTTGTACGGCGGGGGGATCACTAGCACAGATACGCAGTATTTT
CASSLYGGGITSTDTQYF
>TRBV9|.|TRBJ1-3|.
TGTGCCAGCAGCGTACTACAGTCAGCAGGAAACACCATATATTTT
CASSVLQSAGNTIYF
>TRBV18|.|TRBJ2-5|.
TGTGCCAGCTCACCACCAGGCAGGGTTGAGACCCAGTACTTC
CASSPPGRVETQYF
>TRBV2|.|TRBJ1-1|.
TGTGCCAGCAGTGACGGGCAGGGGAACACTGAAGCTTTCTTT
CASSDGQGNTEAFF
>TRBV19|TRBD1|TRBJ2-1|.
TGTGCCAGTAGTCGACAGGGCCCCTCCTACAATGAGCAGTTCTTC
CASSRQGPSYNEQFF
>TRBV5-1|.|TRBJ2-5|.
TGCGCCAGCAGGAGCCAAGAGACCCAGTACTTC
CASRSQETQYF
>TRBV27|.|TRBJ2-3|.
TGTGCCAGCAGTACGCGGTCCGCAGGCGGGGTACGCACAGATACGCAGTATTTT
CASSTRSAGGVRTDTQYF
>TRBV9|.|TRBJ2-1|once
TGTGCCAGCAGCGTAGTTACTCCCTCGCATGAGCAGTTCTTC
CASSVVTPSHEQFF